The clone carrying this TCR beta chain was seen at least ten times. The antigen remains undetermined. This record comes from a study of T-cell reconstitution after alpha-beta-depleted transplantation in children. Unique molecular identifiers were used in preparing the TCRbeta library. Via MiXCR, TCRdb re-called the PCR reads, giving one row per CDR3 protein. The table has about 200,000 distinct CDR3 sequences, about 7% seen once. The CDR3 spans 15 residues. Trimming cost V 4 bases and J 2 bases, with 15 bases left between them. Germline V CDR1 and CDR2: SGHVS, FQNEAQ. Study-level points and caveats: The origin of high day-60 TCRbeta diversity in some patients lay in surviving recipient T cells and thymic progenitors. T-cell numbers and diversity one year post-transplant derived largely from freshly generated T cells. The study reportedly traced alpha-beta T cells about two months after transplant to several hundred expanded graft clones.

This material consisted of PBMCs, taken before TCRalphabeta/CD19-depleted stem cell transplant. The chain links TRBV7-8 to TRBJ2-7, with no clear D. The sequence came from a boy between 2 and 10 years old with acute lymphoblastic leukemia, due to receive a stem cell transplant. The CDR3 region is CASSSGGTDPYEQYF. CDR3 coding DNA: TGTGCCAGCAGCTCCGGCGGTACGGACCCCTACGAGCAGTACTTC. The full variable domain, in which reference TRBV7-8 and TRBJ2-7 provide the parts outside the CDR3, is GAGVSQSPRYKVAKRGQDVALRCDPISGHVSLFWYQQALGQGPEFLTYFQNEAQLDKSGLPSDRFFAERPEGSVSTLKIQRTQQEDSAVYLCASSSGGTDPYEQYFGPGTRLTVT.